This TCR beta chain was observed in a study of T-cell reconstitution after alpha-beta-depleted transplantation in children (dated by TCRdb to 2016 to 2017). About the study as a whole: The study quantitatively tracked T-cell immune reconstitution after TCRalphabeta/CD19-depleted allogeneic hematopoietic cell transplantation in children using TCR repertoire profiling. Summary of the overall study and its limitations: The apparently early alphabetaT-cell count recovery about two months after transplant was reportedly dependent on only several hundred rapidly expanded clones derived from non-depleted graft cells. The frequencies of hyperexpanded clones fell over the following months, and after one year, T-cell counts and TCRbeta diversity were mostly attributed to newly produced T cells. In some patients, the high TCRbeta diversity seen at day 60 was put down to recipient T cells and intrathymic progenitors that had survived conditioning.

Of note for this clonotype: This clone's antigen is unknown. No base quality information exists; no much larger clone differs at one position.

What this sample's treatment or condition label stands for: allogeneic hematopoietic cell transplantation with graft depleted of TCRalphabeta T cells and CD19 B cells. TCRalphabeta/CD19-depleted allogeneic hematopoietic cell grafts were given to the transplant recipients, all of whom were children. The library was generated by PCR. Sequencing used an Illumina HiSeq 2500. To normalize quantification of the TCRbeta repertoire, the TCR libraries were built with molecular barcoding that relied on unique molecular identifiers. TCRdb handled the public reads itself, with Q25 trimming in fastp and clone calling in MiXCR, and kept productive beta chains. Every CDR3 protein is listed once, alongside the most common genes and DNA of its rows. The sample contains approximately 650,000 distinct CDR3 sequences, around 13% of them found a single time. The leading ten clones occupy 0.79% of the sample. The CDR3 measures 15 amino acids from cysteine to phenylalanine. Only the CDR3 portion is preserved as DNA: 45 bases, with reading frame beginning at the first base. CDR1 and CDR2 are drawn from the germline V gene (reference sequence): SGHKS, YYEKEE. The V end loses 6 bases and the J end loses 6 bases, and a stretch of 18 bases separates them.

In this chain, TRBV5-5 is recombined with TRBJ2-2; the D call is tentative, TRBD1 or TRBD2, as each matches 6 bases. The material was PBMCs, obtained before TCRalphabeta/CD19-depleted stem cell transplant. The receptor comes from a girl aged 2-10 years with congenital amegakaryocytic thrombocytopenia, due to receive a stem cell transplant. The DNA sequence reads TGTGCCAGCAACGGAGGGGGGCTAACCGCCGGGGAGCTGTTTTTT. Its amino acids are CASNGGGLTAGELFF.